The present T cell receptor (beta chain) was sequenced within a study of Graves' ophthalmopathy and Graves' hyperthyroidism. Study background: Hyperthyroidism is called stable when no ophthalmopathy develops within 18 months of follow-up. General study findings and limits: Blood repertoires reportedly contained most expanded thyroid clonotypes above 0.001 frequency.

V lost 3 bases and J lost 3, with 6 bases in between. Germline CDR1 and CDR2: SGHDN and FVKESK. This CDR3 comprises 13 residues. Amplifying from RNA transcripts, the study obtained TCR beta CDR3 regions. First-round RT-PCR with HTBI primers preceded a second-round multiplex PCR. TCRdb fed the multiplex PCR reads into MiXCR, producing one record per CDR3 protein. This sample has more than 1,000,000 distinct CDR3 sequences; 36% occur once, and the top ten carry more than 9.5%. Certain patients, namely those with other autoimmune diseases, uncontrolled infections, pregnancy or lactation, were excluded. Each diagnosis was determined on the basis of clinical symptoms, serum thyroxine, TRAb, thyroid ultrasound and orbital computed tomography. This clonotype was detected ten times or more. Its specificity is unknown.

The chain carries TRBV14 and TRBJ1-5; D is unresolved. The specimen sequenced was peripheral blood or thyroid tissue (not recorded which). This receptor was obtained from an adult man with Graves' hyperthyroidism. CDR3 loop: CASSQRLNQPQHF. The CDR3 DNA is TGTGCCAGCAGCCAGAGGCTCAATCAGCCCCAGCATTTT.